The rows below give T cell receptor beta chains drawn from one sample of a study of blood T cell repertoires in COVID-19. Using immunoSEQ multiplex PCR, the repertoire was profiled, and TCRdb retains in-frame clones only, with some absent. The sample lists tens of thousands of clones; around four fifths were seen once. The sequencing input was peripheral blood. The receptor source for this set is a man in his 70s with acute or convalescent COVID-19. CDR3s leave out the opening cysteine and the closing phenylalanine or tryptophan. Each record gives: V gene, CDR3 length, J gene, CDR3 protein.

V gene: TRBV13
CDR3 length: 10
J gene: TRBJ1-2
CDR3 protein: ASSSYRGGYT

V gene: TRBV3-1/TRBV3-2
CDR3 length: 15
J gene: TRBJ2-2
CDR3 protein: ASSQDLVRGQNGELF

V gene: TRBV9
CDR3 length: 12
J gene: TRBJ1-1
CDR3 protein: ASSPREWDTEAF

V gene: TRBV18
CDR3 length: 14
J gene: TRBJ1-2
CDR3 protein: ASSLNEGALNYGYT

V gene: TRBV4-1
CDR3 length: 11
J gene: TRBJ2-1
CDR3 protein: ASSQGAEYEQF

V gene: TRBV2
CDR3 length: 11
J gene: TRBJ2-1
CDR3 protein: ARRTGEANEQF

V gene: TRBV19
CDR3 length: 15
J gene: TRBJ2-6
CDR3 protein: ASSIRTGASGANVLT

V gene: TRBV29-1
CDR3 length: 8
J gene: TRBJ1-2
CDR3 protein: SVEEGGYT

V gene: TRBV2
CDR3 length: 11
J gene: TRBJ1-1
CDR3 protein: ANRQGLNTEAF

V gene: TRBV2
CDR3 length: 14
J gene: TRBJ1-5
CDR3 protein: ASSEAWTGGSQPQH

V gene: TRBV18
CDR3 length: 12
J gene: TRBJ2-5
CDR3 protein: ASSGQGALETQY

V gene: TRBV3-1/TRBV3-2
CDR3 length: 12
J gene: TRBJ1-4
CDR3 protein: ASSQVRGNEKLF

V gene: TRBV7-9
CDR3 length: 14
J gene: TRBJ1-5
CDR3 protein: ASSLVGAGSNQPQH

V gene: TRBV5-1
CDR3 length: 14
J gene: TRBJ2-7
CDR3 protein: ASSPVVGTGDYEQY

V gene: TRBV3-1/TRBV3-2
CDR3 length: 15
J gene: TRBJ2-5
CDR3 protein: ASSQALLTGGTETQY

V gene: TRBV29-1
CDR3 length: 13
J gene: TRBJ2-3
CDR3 protein: SVLTGGGSSDTQY

V gene: TRBV9
CDR3 length: 12
J gene: TRBJ2-5
CDR3 protein: ASSVGWGGETQY

V gene: TRBV7-2
CDR3 length: 11
J gene: TRBJ2-3
CDR3 protein: ASSPRGLTNAY

V gene: TRBV18
CDR3 length: 12
J gene: TRBJ1-1
CDR3 protein: ASSVTGPNTEAF

V gene: TRBV18
CDR3 length: 14
J gene: TRBJ1-5
CDR3 protein: ASSPGTGISNQPQH

V gene: TRBV5-8
CDR3 length: 12
J gene: TRBJ2-7
CDR3 protein: ASSFLDRTYEQY

V gene: TRBV7-8
CDR3 length: 11
J gene: TRBJ2-7
CDR3 protein: ASSPITGYEQY

V gene: TRBV7-9
CDR3 length: 15
J gene: TRBJ2-3
CDR3 protein: ASSLGFRGAVSDTQY

V gene: TRBV3-1/TRBV3-2
CDR3 length: 13
J gene: TRBJ1-2
CDR3 protein: ASSLGGGSNYGYT

V gene: TRBV12-3/TRBV12-4
CDR3 length: 11
J gene: TRBJ1-3
CDR3 protein: ASSFGAGNTIY

V gene: TRBV19
CDR3 length: 13
J gene: TRBJ1-2
CDR3 protein: ASRSGRIANYGYT

V gene: TRBV9
CDR3 length: 15
J gene: TRBJ2-3
CDR3 protein: ASSVRSGGSSTDTQY

V gene: TRBV7-9
CDR3 length: 10
J gene: TRBJ1-1
CDR3 protein: ASGHPNTEAF

V gene: TRBV5-1
CDR3 length: 13
J gene: TRBJ1-6
CDR3 protein: ASSLEGQGHSPLH

V gene: TRBV11-2
CDR3 length: 12
J gene: TRBJ1-2
CDR3 protein: ASSLVGGPYGYT

V gene: TRBV19
CDR3 length: 14
J gene: TRBJ2-7
CDR3 protein: ASSPRTGAVSYEQY

V gene: TRBV2
CDR3 length: 12
J gene: TRBJ1-3
CDR3 protein: ASSDSEPGNTIY

V gene: TRBV5-4
CDR3 length: 13
J gene: TRBJ1-4
CDR3 protein: ASSNMGGAGEKLF

V gene: TRBV10-2
CDR3 length: 11
J gene: TRBJ2-1
CDR3 protein: ASGASSYNEQF

V gene: TRBV19
CDR3 length: 11
J gene: TRBJ1-5
CDR3 protein: ASNQWGDQPQH

V gene: TRBV5-6
CDR3 length: 13
J gene: TRBJ2-1
CDR3 protein: ASSFRDRGYNEQF

V gene: TRBV7-9
CDR3 length: 14
J gene: TRBJ1-5
CDR3 protein: ASSPVGGRLDQPQH

V gene: TRBV3-1/TRBV3-2
CDR3 length: 13
J gene: TRBJ1-2
CDR3 protein: ASSQDLEGYGGYT

V gene: TRBV25-1
CDR3 length: 14
J gene: TRBJ2-2
CDR3 protein: ASSQKTSGGRLELF

V gene: TRBV15
CDR3 length: 11
J gene: TRBJ2-7
CDR3 protein: ATSNRGPYEQY

V gene: TRBV9
CDR3 length: 15
J gene: TRBJ1-3
CDR3 protein: ASSGSRTDPSGNTIY

V gene: TRBV12-3/TRBV12-4
CDR3 length: 11
J gene: TRBJ1-3
CDR3 protein: ASSLSSGNTIY

V gene: TRBV19
CDR3 length: 13
J gene: TRBJ2-7
CDR3 protein: ASSPDRGHLYEQY

V gene: TRBV5-5
CDR3 length: 11
J gene: TRBJ2-2
CDR3 protein: ASSLVRAGELF

V gene: TRBV9
CDR3 length: 13
J gene: TRBJ2-5
CDR3 protein: ASSVGEGVGETQY

V gene: TRBV11-2
CDR3 length: 16
J gene: TRBJ2-2
CDR3 protein: ASTPQDRGLVAAGELF

V gene: TRBV19
CDR3 length: 12
J gene: TRBJ1-2
CDR3 protein: ASSTGQGPYGYT

V gene: TRBV5-4
CDR3 length: 12
J gene: TRBJ1-1
CDR3 protein: ASSTNSGNTEAF

V gene: TRBV5-5
CDR3 length: 14
J gene: TRBJ2-3
CDR3 protein: ASSLVQGQGITTQY

V gene: TRBV10-3
CDR3 length: 12
J gene: TRBJ2-3
CDR3 protein: AISRQVETDTQY

V gene: TRBV3-1/TRBV3-2
CDR3 length: 11
J gene: TRBJ1-6
CDR3 protein: ASSQSYNSPLH

V gene: TRBV10-1
CDR3 length: 10
J gene: TRBJ2-7
CDR3 protein: ASSEAASGIH